This T cell receptor beta chain was captured by sequencing in a study of blood T cell repertoires in COVID-19. Study-wide context: The samples span acute and convalescent COVID-19 from the United States, Italy and Spain. PBMCs, B-cell-depleted T cells, or T cells provided the cDNA or gDNA that made up the material.

Per the original data handling: Reference gene primer amplification in the assay estimated nucleated cell counts. Here immunoSEQ multiplex PCR was the method, and the copy in TCRdb shows in-frame clones only, minus some. V, J and clone size derive from that table, while D and trimming were established from the DNA sequence. The sample shows some 150,000 clones, 77% of them seen only once. Germline V gene lookup returns CDR1 SGHAT and CDR2 FQNNGV. With 5 bases clipped from V and 7 bases from J, the junction kept 12 bases outside the gene matches. This CDR3 region has 16 residues. This clone was observed once.

This receptor was obtained from a woman aged 50 to 65 with active or convalescent COVID-19. The rearrangement uses TRBV11-2 and TRBJ2-7; 12 positions agree with TRBD2. The sequencing input was peripheral blood. CDR3 in DNA: TGTGCCAGCAGCCAACTGACTAGCGGGGGTTCCCTAGAGCAGTACTTC. Protein sequence: CASSQLTSGGSLEQYF.